The sequence of this TCR beta chain was determined in a study of patients and donors after allogeneic stem cell transplantation (dated by TCRdb to 2020 to 2021). On this clonotype itself: No cognate antigen has been identified for it. Per-base qualities were not stored, and no clone one base away is much larger.

The library was produced with RT-PCR. The reads were generated on a NextSeq 550. The raw public data were reprocessed by TCRdb itself: fastp quality trimming at Q25, MiXCR clonotype calling, in-frame beta chains only. Entries are consolidated by CDR3 protein sequence, retaining the most common genes and DNA. The sample records about 110,000 distinct CDR3 sequences, 35% of which are singletons. The ten largest clones take up around 25% of the sample. This TCR was sampled from a human donor who was either an allogeneic HSCT recipient or a stem cell or donor lymphocyte infusion donor (not recorded which). It is not recorded whose cells these are; they may come from a transplant donor. What was sequenced was blood, either unsorted or a sorted T cell fraction (not recorded which).

The encoded CDR3 is CASSLERFGPQYF. DNA sequence: TGTGCCAGCAGCTTAGAGAGGTTCGGTCCGCAGTATTTT. The chain couples TRBV7-9 to TRBJ2-3, with the D segment identity uncertain. V lost 1 base and J lost 10 bases; the stretch between them is 12 bases long. CDR1 and CDR2 are read off the germline V gene (reference sequence) as SEHNR and FQNEAQ. The CDR3 runs 13 residues from the cysteine to the phenylalanine. Left in the record is the CDR3 DNA by itself, 39 bases read in frame from the first base.